The present T cell receptor (beta chain) was sequenced within a study of early T cells in non-severe SARS-CoV-2 infection (dated by TCRdb to the early 2020s). Notes on the research overall: Because TCR sequencing was done on bulk RNA from unsorted whole blood, the alpha and beta chains could not be paired.

The CDR3 measures 17 amino acids from cysteine to phenylalanine. Only CDR3 DNA is held: 51 bases, read in frame from base 1. CDR1 and CDR2 were assigned from the germline V gene (reference sequence) as SEHNR and FQNEAQ. The junction carries 22 bases between V and J, which are trimmed by 7 bases and 4 bases respectively. The research as a whole found: VDJdb matching was skewed toward anti-spike CD8 responses and likely underestimated virus-specific expansions, missing private and CD4 specificities.

Libraries were prepared through 5' RACE. The data were produced on a NextSeq 500. Unique molecular identifiers were attached to individual cDNA molecules in the TCR library protocol so that sequencing error and PCR bias could be corrected. Both TCR alpha and beta chains were sequenced, and tight co-correlation was observed between alpha and beta sequence abundances in each sample. In the paper's pipeline: Decombinator V4 was used to perform V gene, J gene and CDR3 annotation of TCR sequences. Expanded TCRs were defined as changing significantly between any two time points under a Poisson model with p below 0.0001. TCR abundances were normalised to the total number of TCRs sequenced per sample and were expressed as counts per million. MAIT TCRs were defined by TRAV1-2 paired with TRAJ12, TRAJ20 or TRAJ33, and iNKT TCRs by TRAV10 paired with TRAJ18. VDJdb, accessed 1 November 2021, was searched for CMV, EBV and SARS-CoV-2 annotated TCRs, excluding TCRs annotated for multiple antigens. The public reads were reanalyzed by TCRdb: fastp trimming at Q25, MiXCR alignment, in-frame beta chains only. Under each unique CDR3 protein, matching rows form one entry showing the most common genes and DNA. The V and J calls and clone size come from TCRdb's table, not from the authors' own analysis. A total of about 99,000 distinct CDR3 sequences appear in this sample, over 15% of them only once. The biggest ten clones account for roughly 1.2% of the sample.

A case-control design nested within a healthcare worker cohort in London, UK, was used, with weekly nasopharyngeal swab PCR tests and blood sampling performed. Between 23 and 31 March 2020, the week of the UK lockdown, healthcare workers were enrolled and then followed up weekly for as long as 16 weeks. On this clonotype itself: Its antigen is not yet known. One base away there is no much larger clone; base qualities are not given.

The clonotype was recovered from an adult who was a healthcare worker with PCR-confirmed SARS-CoV-2 infection or an uninfected control (not recorded which). Material for sequencing was whole blood. The chain joins TRBV7-9 to TRBJ2-2; the D region possibly corresponds to TRBD2 (7 bases align). The nucleotides are TGTGCCAGCAAAAACCGCCGGGGGGCGCAGTTCACCGGGGAGCTGTTTTTT. The translation is CASKNRRGAQFTGELFF.